This is a list of T cell receptor beta chains from one sample in a study of CD8+ T cells in alopecia areata. TCRdb's table, derived via immunoSEQ multiplex PCR, lists solely in-frame clones and lacks some. The sample comprises roughly 150,000 clones, over 70% of which are singletons, and about 15% rests with the top ten. The sample in question was CD8+ T cells sorted from blood, obtained at week 0. The source of these receptors is a human donor with alopecia areata. The CDR3 runs from the conserved cysteine through the conserved F or W. Each record gives: D gene, V gene, J gene, clone size, CDR3 DNA, CDR3 protein. A D gene is named only where the DNA matches it firmly. Some rows mark clone size as missing; the rest say once, few, many or name a class of expanded clone.

-,TRBV27,TRBJ2-3,-,TGTGCCAGCAGTACGGACCGAAACACAGATACGCAGTATTTT,CASSTDRNTDTQYF
-,TRBV19,TRBJ1-6,-,TGTGCCAGTCAACCGGGGGGTTCACCCCTCCACTTT,CASQPGGSPLHF
-,TRBV5-4,TRBJ2-1,-,TGTGCCAGCAGCTTCAGGGACACCAACAATGAGCAGTTCTTC,CASSFRDTNNEQFF
-,TRBV30,TRBJ2-1,-,TGTGCCTGGATGGGGGGCGATGAGCAGTTCTTC,CAWMGGDEQFF
-,TRBV27,TRBJ2-3,-,TGTGCCAGCAGTTTTGACAGGACCATCACAGATACGCAGTATTTT,CASSFDRTITDTQYF
-,TRBV6-5,TRBJ1-5,-,TGTGCCAGCAGTGAATGGAGGAATCAGCCCCAGCATTTT,CASSEWRNQPQHF
TRBD2,TRBV7-9,TRBJ2-3,-,TGTGCCAGCAGCTTAGTGAGCGGGGGCACAGATACGCAGTATTTT,CASSLVSGGTDTQYF
TRBD2,TRBV27,TRBJ2-1,once,TGTGCCAGCAGTGATACTAGCGGGGGCTACAATGAGCAGTTCTTC,CASSDTSGGYNEQFF
TRBD1,TRBV5-1,TRBJ2-3,once,TGCGCCAGCAGCTTGGGACAGGGAGGCACAGATACGCAGTATTTT,CASSLGQGGTDTQYF
TRBD1,TRBV27,TRBJ2-2,-,TGTGCCAGCAGTCCAATTGAGGGGGCGGACACCGGGGAGCTGTTTTTT,CASSPIEGADTGELFF
-,TRBV5-6,TRBJ2-1,-,TGTGCCAGCAGCTTCGTAACTTCCAGCAATGAGCAGTTCTTC,CASSFVTSSNEQFF
TRBD2,TRBV11-2,TRBJ2-1,-,TGTGCCAGCAGCTTAGAAATGGCGGGAGGGCCGAATGAGCAGTTCTTC,CASSLEMAGGPNEQFF
TRBD1,TRBV9,TRBJ2-3,-,TGTGCCAGCAGCGTACCTTTGAGGGGACAGCTCACAGATACGCAGTATTTT,CASSVPLRGQLTDTQYF
-,TRBV29-1,TRBJ2-7,few,TGCAGCGTTGTTTCAGGGGTTGAGCAGTACTTC,CSVVSGVEQYF
-,TRBV29-1,TRBJ1-3,-,TGCAGCGTTGAGTGGGGAGCATCTGGAAACACCATATATTTT,CSVEWGASGNTIYF
-,TRBV4-1,TRBJ2-7,-,TGCGCCAGCAGCCAAGGGGGCTACGAGCAGTACTTC,CASSQGGYEQYF
-,TRBV2,TRBJ2-7,-,TGTGCCAGCCTGGGGGAGGCTAGCGTAGTATTCTACGAGCAGTACTTC,CASLGEASVVFYEQYF
-,TRBV5-4,TRBJ1-2,-,TGTGCCAGCTTCTCAACCGGGACCGCGGAGGGCTACACCTTC,CASFSTGTAEGYTF
TRBD1,TRBV30,TRBJ1-2,-,TGTGCCTGGGATACAGGGGACGGGTTAGGCTACACCTTC,CAWDTGDGLGYTF
TRBD1,TRBV28,TRBJ2-1,once,TGTGCCAGCAGTTTGAGACAGGGGATCTACAATGAGCAGTTCTTC,CASSLRQGIYNEQFF
TRBD2,TRBV7-9,TRBJ2-7,once,TGTGCCAGCAGCTTTGGGACTAGCGGCTACGAGCAGTACTTC,CASSFGTSGYEQYF
-,TRBV13,TRBJ2-1,-,TGTGCCAGCACCCCCTCCCGGGGACACAATGAGCAGTTCTTC,CASTPSRGHNEQFF
-,TRBV10-3,TRBJ2-7,-,TGTGCCATCAGTGAGTCTTCCTACGAGCAGTACTTC,CAISESSYEQYF
-,TRBV5-1,TRBJ2-2,-,TGCGCCAGCCTTGGGACATCGGGGACCGGGGAGCTGTTTTTT,CASLGTSGTGELFF
-,TRBV7-9,TRBJ2-2,-,TGTGCCAGCAGCTTAGATCGCGGCACCGGGGAGCTGTTTTTT,CASSLDRGTGELFF
-,TRBV10-2,TRBJ1-1,-,TGCGCCAGCAGTGAGACGTTCTACACTGAAGCTTTCTTT,CASSETFYTEAFF
-,TRBV27,TRBJ2-1,-,TGTGCCAGCAACCCCCGGGGGTACAATGAGCAGTTCTTC,CASNPRGYNEQFF
TRBD1,TRBV28,TRBJ2-7,-,TGTGCCAGCAGTCGAGGGACAGGGCTTTTCTACGAGCAGTACTTC,CASSRGTGLFYEQYF
-,TRBV27,TRBJ2-2,-,TGTGCCAGCAGTCCCCGGGAGAACACCGGGGAGCTGTTTTTT,CASSPRENTGELFF
-,TRBV30,TRBJ1-1,-,TGTGCCTGGAGCGTAACGGTGAACACTGAAGCTTTCTTT,CAWSVTVNTEAFF
-,TRBV5-1,TRBJ2-1,-,TGCGCCAGCGGAATGAGCGGGCGCAGCTCCTACAATGAGCAGTTCTTC,CASGMSGRSSYNEQFF
-,TRBV4-2,TRBJ2-1,-,TGTGCCAGCCGAGGGACTGGGATGAATGAGCAGTTCTTC,CASRGTGMNEQFF
-,TRBV27,TRBJ1-6,-,TGTGCCAGCAGTTTCCGGGACTCTTTTTCACCCCTCCACTTT,CASSFRDSFSPLHF
-,TRBV7-7,TRBJ2-1,-,TGTGCTAGCAGCTTAGTTATGAACCCGGGCGATGAGCAGTTCTTC,CASSLVMNPGDEQFF
-,TRBV11-2,TRBJ2-2,-,TGTGCCAGCAGCTTAGAAACCGGACTACATAACACCGGGGAGCTGTTTTTT,CASSLETGLHNTGELFF
-,TRBV4-1,TRBJ2-7,-,TGCGCCAGCAGCCAAGTTCAGGGGTCCTACGAGCAGTACTTC,CASSQVQGSYEQYF
-,TRBV30,TRBJ1-2,-,TGTGCCTGGAGTGTAAATCCGCTGGACTACACCTTC,CAWSVNPLDYTF
-,TRBV25-1,TRBJ2-3,once,TGTGCCAGCAGGTACGGAGATACGCAGTATTTT,CASRYGDTQYF
-,TRBV5-1,TRBJ2-1,-,TGCGCCAGCCGGTTCGTGGACAGTACCTACAATGAGCAGTTCTTC,CASRFVDSTYNEQFF
-,TRBV29-1,TRBJ2-1,-,TGCAGCGTTGAAGCCGGGGGGCTGAATGAGCAGTTCTTC,CSVEAGGLNEQFF
-,TRBV19,TRBJ2-7,-,TGTGCCAGTAGTGATTCCGTCGAGCAGTACTTC,CASSDSVEQYF
-,TRBV6-1,TRBJ2-7,-,TGTGCCAGCACAGACATTGGGGCCTACGAGCAGTACTTC,CASTDIGAYEQYF
-,TRBV25-1,TRBJ2-1,-,TGTGCCAGCAGTGAATTGGGTGGAGACAATGAGCAGTTCTTC,CASSELGGDNEQFF
TRBD1,TRBV27,TRBJ1-4,-,TGTGCCAGCAGGGGGACAGATAATGAAAAACTGTTTTTT,CASRGTDNEKLFF
-,TRBV5-4,TRBJ2-1,-,TGTGCCAGCAGCTCCTACAATGAGCAGTTCTTC,CASSSYNEQFF
-,TRBV6-5,TRBJ1-2,-,TGTGCCAGCAGACATTCTGGAGAAGGCTACACCTTC,CASRHSGEGYTF
-,TRBV11-2,TRBJ2-3,-,TGTGCCAGCAGCTTAGTGACACGTTCCACAGATACGCAGTATTTT,CASSLVTRSTDTQYF
-,TRBV13,TRBJ2-7,-,TGTGCCAGCAGTAGGGTATACGAGCAGTACTTC,CASSRVYEQYF
-,TRBV15,TRBJ2-1,-,TGTGCCACCAGCGGGAACCACAGACCCTACAATGAGCAGTTCTTC,CATSGNHRPYNEQFF
-,TRBV4-1,TRBJ1-1,-,TGCGCCAGCAGCCAAGTGGCTGTGAACACTGAAGCTTTCTTT,CASSQVAVNTEAFF
-,TRBV29-1,TRBJ1-1,-,TGCAGCGTTGAAGGCCTTTCGGTCCAGAACGGGGCTTTCTTT,CSVEGLSVQNGAFF
-,TRBV27,TRBJ2-3,-,TGTGCCAGCGGCGACGGGACGGTCACAGATACGCAGTATTTT,CASGDGTVTDTQYF
-,TRBV25-1,TRBJ2-6,-,TGTGCCAGCAGTGAAACAGTATCTGGGGCCAACGTCCTGACTTTC,CASSETVSGANVLTF
-,TRBV28,TRBJ2-7,once,TGTGCCAGCAGTTTATTATCCTCGGGGTCTCGATCCTACGAGCAGTACTTC,CASSLLSSGSRSYEQYF
-,TRBV6-5,TRBJ1-1,-,TGTGCCAGCAGACTCCAGGGTCACACTGAAGCTTTCTTT,CASRLQGHTEAFF
TRBD2,TRBV9,TRBJ2-1,-,TGTGCCAGCAGCGAGGGACTAGCGGGAGTAGGGAATGAGCAGTTCTTC,CASSEGLAGVGNEQFF
-,TRBV27,TRBJ2-7,-,TGTGCCAGCAGTTTAAGTGGGGGCTCCTACGAGCAGTACTTC,CASSLSGGSYEQYF
-,TRBV29-1,TRBJ2-3,-,TGCAGCGTTCTTCTAATGGGGATCCTACTTAGCGAGTCAACAGATACGCAGTATTTT,CSVLLMGILLSESTDTQYF
TRBD2,TRBV7-6,TRBJ2-3,-,TGTGCCAGCAGCCGAAGATTGGCTAGCGGGACGGGCACAGATACGCAGTATTTT,CASSRRLASGTGTDTQYF
TRBD1,TRBV5-1,TRBJ2-7,-,TGCGCCAGCAGCATGGGACAGGGGCTAGACGAGCAGTACTTC,CASSMGQGLDEQYF